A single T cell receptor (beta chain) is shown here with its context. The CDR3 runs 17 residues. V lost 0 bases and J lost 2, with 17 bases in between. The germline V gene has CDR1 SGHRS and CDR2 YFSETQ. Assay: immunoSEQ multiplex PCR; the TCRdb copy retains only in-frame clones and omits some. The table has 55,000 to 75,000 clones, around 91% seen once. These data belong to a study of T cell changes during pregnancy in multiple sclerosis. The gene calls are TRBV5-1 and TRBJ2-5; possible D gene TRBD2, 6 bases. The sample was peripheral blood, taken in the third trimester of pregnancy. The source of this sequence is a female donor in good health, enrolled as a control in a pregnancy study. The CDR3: CASSLGGTVGGQETQYF. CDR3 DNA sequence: TGCGCCAGCAGCTTGGGGGGGACCGTGGGGGGACAAGAGACCCAGTACTTC.